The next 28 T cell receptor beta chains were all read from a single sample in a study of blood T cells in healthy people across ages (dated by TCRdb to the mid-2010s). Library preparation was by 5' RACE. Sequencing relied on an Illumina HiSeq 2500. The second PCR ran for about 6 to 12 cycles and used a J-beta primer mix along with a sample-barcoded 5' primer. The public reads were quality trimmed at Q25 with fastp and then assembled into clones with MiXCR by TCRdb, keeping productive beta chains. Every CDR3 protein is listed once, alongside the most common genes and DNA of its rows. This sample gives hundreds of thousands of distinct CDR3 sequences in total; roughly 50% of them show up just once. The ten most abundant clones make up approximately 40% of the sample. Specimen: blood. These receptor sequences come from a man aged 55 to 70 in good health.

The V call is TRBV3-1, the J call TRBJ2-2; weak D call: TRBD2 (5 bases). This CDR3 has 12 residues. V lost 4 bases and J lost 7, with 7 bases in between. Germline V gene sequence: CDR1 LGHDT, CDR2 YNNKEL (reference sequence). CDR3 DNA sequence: TGTGCCAGCAGCCTAGCGAGCGGGGAGCTGTTTTTT. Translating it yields CASSLASGELFF.

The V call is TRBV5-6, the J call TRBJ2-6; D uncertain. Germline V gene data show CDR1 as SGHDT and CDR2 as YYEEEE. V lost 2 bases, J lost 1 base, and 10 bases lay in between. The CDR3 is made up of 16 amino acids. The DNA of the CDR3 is TGTGCCAGCAGCTTTGTTGCTTCATCTGGGGCCAACGTCCTGACTTTC. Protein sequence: CASSFVASSGANVLTF.

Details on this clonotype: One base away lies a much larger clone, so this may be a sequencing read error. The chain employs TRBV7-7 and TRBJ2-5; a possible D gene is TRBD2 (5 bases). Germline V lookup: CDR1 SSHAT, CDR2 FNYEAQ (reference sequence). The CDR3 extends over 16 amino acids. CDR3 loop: CASSLAGAVHQEAQYF. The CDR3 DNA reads TGTGCCAGCAGCTTAGCGGGAGCGGTTCACCAAGAGGCCCAGTACTTC. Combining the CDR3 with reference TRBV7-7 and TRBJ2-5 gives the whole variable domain GAGVSQSPRYKVTKRGQDVTLRCDPISSHATLYWYQQALGQGPEFLTYFNYEAQPDKSGLPSDRFSAERPEGSISTLTIQRTEQRDSAMYRCASSLAGAVHQEAQYFGPGTRLLVL.

The CDR3 sequence is CASSFGGINQPQHF. CDR3 sequence (DNA): TGCGCCAGCAGCTTTGGGGGTATCAATCAGCCCCAGCATTTT. The V gene is TRBV5-1, the J gene TRBJ1-5, with D tentatively TRBD1 (5 bases). The CDR3 spans 14 residues. Between the trimmed V and J ends, which lost 2 bases and 3 bases, there was a span of 9 bases. Looked up from germline, CDR1 is SGHRS and CDR2 is YFSETQ. Full variable domain (rest looked up from reference TRBV5-1 and TRBJ1-5): KAGVTQTPRYLIKTRGQQVTLSCSPISGHRSVSWYQQTPGQGLQFLFEYFSETQRNKGNFPGRFSGRQFSNSRSEMNVSTLELGDSALYLCASSFGGINQPQHFGDGTRLSIL.

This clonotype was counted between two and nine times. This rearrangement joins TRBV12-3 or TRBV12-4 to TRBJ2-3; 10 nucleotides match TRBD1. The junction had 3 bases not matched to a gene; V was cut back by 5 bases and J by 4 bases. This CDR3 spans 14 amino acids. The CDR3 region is CASSRGQGADTQYF. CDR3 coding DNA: TGTGCCAGCAGTCGCGGACAGGGGGCAGATACGCAGTATTTT.

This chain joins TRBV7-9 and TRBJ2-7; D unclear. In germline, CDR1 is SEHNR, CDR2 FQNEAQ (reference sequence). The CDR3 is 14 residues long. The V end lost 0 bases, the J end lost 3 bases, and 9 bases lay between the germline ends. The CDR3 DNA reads TGTGCCAGCAGCTTAGCCCCCAACGACTACGAGCAGTACTTC. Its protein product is CASSLAPNDYEQYF.

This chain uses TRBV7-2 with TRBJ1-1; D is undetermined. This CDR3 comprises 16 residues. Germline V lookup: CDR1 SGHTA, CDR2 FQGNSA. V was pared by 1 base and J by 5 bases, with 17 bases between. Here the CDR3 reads CASSLGGSGVGTEAFF. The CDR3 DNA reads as TGTGCCAGCAGCTTAGGAGGTTCCGGGGTCGGGACTGAAGCTTTCTTT. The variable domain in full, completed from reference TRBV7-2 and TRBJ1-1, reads GAGVSQSPSNKVTEKGKDVELRCDPISGHTALYWYRQSLGQGLEFLIYFQGNSAPDKSGLPSDRFSAERTGGSVSTLTIQRTQQEDSAVYLCASSLGGSGVGTEAFFGQGTRLTVV.

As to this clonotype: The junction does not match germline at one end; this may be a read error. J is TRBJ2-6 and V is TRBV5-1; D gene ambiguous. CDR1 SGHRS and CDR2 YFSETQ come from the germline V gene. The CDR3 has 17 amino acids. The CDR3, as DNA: TGCGCCAGTAGCTTGGGCCAAGGGTACTCTGGGGCCAACGTCCTGACTTTC. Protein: CASSLGQGYSGANVLTF.

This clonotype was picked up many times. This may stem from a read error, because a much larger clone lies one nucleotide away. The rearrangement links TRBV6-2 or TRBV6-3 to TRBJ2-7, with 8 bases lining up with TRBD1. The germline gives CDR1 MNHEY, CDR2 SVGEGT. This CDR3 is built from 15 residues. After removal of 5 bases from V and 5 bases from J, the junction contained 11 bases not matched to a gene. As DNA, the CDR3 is TGTGCCAGCAGTCGCGACAGGGGCGACACTAACGAGCAGTACTTC. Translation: CASSRDRGDTNEQYF.

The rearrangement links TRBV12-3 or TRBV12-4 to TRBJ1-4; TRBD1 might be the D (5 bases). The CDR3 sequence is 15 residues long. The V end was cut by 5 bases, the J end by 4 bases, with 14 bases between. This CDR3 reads CASSRPGGVNEKLFF. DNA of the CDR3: TGTGCCAGCAGTCGCCCGGGAGGGGTTAATGAAAAACTGTTTTTT.

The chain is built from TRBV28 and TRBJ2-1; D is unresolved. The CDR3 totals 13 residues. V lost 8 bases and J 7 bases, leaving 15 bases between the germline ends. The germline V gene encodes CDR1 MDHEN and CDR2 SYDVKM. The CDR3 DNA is TGTGCCAGCCAAATGTCCCCGGTAAATGAGCAGTTCTTC. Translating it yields CASQMSPVNEQFF.

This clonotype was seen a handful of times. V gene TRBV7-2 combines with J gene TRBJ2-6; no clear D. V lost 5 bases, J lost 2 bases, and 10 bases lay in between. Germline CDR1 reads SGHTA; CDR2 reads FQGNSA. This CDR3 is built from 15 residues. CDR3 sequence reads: CASSLGLPGANVLTF. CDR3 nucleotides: TGTGCCAGCAGCCTCGGCCTGCCTGGGGCCAACGTCCTGACTTTC.

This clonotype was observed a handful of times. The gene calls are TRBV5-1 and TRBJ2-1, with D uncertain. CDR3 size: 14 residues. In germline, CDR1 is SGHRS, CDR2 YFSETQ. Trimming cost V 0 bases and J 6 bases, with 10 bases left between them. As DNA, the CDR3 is TGCGCCAGCAGCTTGGAGTGGGGTCTCAATGAGCAGTTCTTC. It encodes CASSLEWGLNEQFF. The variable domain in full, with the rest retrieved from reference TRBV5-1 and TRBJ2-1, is KAGVTQTPRYLIKTRGQQVTLSCSPISGHRSVSWYQQTPGQGLQFLFEYFSETQRNKGNFPGRFSGRQFSNSRSEMNVSTLELGDSALYLCASSLEWGLNEQFFGPGTRLTVL.

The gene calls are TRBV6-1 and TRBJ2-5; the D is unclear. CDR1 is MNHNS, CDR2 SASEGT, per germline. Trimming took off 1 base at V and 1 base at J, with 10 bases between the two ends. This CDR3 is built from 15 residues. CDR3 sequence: CASSEVGRSQETQYF. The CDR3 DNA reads TGTGCCAGCAGTGAAGTGGGCAGGAGCCAAGAGACCCAGTACTTC.

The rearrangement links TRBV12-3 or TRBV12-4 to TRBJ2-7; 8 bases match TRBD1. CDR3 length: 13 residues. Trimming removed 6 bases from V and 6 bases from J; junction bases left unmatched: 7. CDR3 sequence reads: CASSRDRFSEQYF. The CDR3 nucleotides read TGTGCCAGCAGCAGGGACAGGTTCTCCGAGCAGTACTTC.

CDR3 nucleotides: TGTGCCAGCAGGGGGGCAGGGGCCAACAATGAGCAGTTCTTC. Protein: CASRGAGANNEQFF. The gene calls are TRBV14 and TRBJ2-1; D is perhaps TRBD1 (6 bases). This CDR3 has 14 residues. The V and J ends lost 6 bases and 5 bases respectively, with 14 bases between them. The germline V gene has CDR1 SGHDN and CDR2 FVKESK.

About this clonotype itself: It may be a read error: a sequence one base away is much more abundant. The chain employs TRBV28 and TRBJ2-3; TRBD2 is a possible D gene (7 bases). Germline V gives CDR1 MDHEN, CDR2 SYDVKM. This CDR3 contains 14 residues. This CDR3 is CAGSLGGPPDTQYF. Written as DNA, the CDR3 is TGTGCCGGCAGTTTGGGGGGGCCCCCAGATACGCAGTATTTT.

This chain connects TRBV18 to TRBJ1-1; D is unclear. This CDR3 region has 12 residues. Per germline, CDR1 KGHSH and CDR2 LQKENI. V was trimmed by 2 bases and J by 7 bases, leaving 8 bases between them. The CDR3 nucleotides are TGTGCCAGCTCACCAAGGGTGGATGAAGCTTTCTTT. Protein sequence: CASSPRVDEAFF.

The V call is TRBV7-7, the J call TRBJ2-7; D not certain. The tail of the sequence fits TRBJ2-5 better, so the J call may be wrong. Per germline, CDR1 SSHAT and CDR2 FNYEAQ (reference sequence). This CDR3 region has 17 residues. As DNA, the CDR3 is TGTGCCAGCAGCTCAACGTGGCCGACCGGGTCGTGGGAGACCCAGTACTTC. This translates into CASSSTWPTGSWETQYF.

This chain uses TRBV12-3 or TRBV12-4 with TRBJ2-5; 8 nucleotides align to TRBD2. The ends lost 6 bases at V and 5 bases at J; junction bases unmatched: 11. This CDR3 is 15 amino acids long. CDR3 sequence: CASSTSGRPGETQYF. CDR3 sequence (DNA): TGTGCCAGCAGCACTAGCGGTCGCCCGGGGGAGACCCAGTACTTC.

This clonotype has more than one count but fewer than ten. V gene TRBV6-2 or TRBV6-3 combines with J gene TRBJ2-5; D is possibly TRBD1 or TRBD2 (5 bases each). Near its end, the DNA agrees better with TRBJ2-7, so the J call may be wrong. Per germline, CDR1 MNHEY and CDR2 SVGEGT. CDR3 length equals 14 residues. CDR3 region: CASRGHGGSYEQYF. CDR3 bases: TGTGCCAGCAGGGGGCATGGGGGATCCTACGAGCAGTACTTC.

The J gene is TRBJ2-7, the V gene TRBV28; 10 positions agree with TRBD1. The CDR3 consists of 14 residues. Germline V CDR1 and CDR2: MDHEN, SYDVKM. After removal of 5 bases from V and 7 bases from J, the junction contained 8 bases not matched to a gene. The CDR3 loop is CASSTTTGGGEQYF. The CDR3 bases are TGTGCCAGCAGTACCACGACAGGGGGCGGTGAGCAGTACTTC.

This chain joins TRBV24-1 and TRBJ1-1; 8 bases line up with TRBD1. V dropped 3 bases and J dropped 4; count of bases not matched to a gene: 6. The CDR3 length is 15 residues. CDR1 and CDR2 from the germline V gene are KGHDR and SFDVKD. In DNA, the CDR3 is TGTGCCACCAGTGATACGGTACAGGGGGGCACTGAAGCTTTCTTT. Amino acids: CATSDTVQGGTEAFF.

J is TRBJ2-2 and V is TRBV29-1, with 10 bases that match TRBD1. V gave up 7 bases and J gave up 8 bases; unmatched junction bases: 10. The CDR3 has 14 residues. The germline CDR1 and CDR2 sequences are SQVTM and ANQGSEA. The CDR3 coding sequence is TGCAGCGCCGGGACAGGGGCTAGCACTGGGGAGCTGTTTTTT. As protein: CSAGTGASTGELFF.

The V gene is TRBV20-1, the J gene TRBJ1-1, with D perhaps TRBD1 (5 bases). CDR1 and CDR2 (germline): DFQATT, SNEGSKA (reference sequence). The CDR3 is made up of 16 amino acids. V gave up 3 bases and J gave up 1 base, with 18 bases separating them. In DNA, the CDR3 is TGCAGTGCTAGGTTGAAAGGGGCTGAGGGGAACACTGAAGCTTTCTTT. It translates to CSARLKGAEGNTEAFF.

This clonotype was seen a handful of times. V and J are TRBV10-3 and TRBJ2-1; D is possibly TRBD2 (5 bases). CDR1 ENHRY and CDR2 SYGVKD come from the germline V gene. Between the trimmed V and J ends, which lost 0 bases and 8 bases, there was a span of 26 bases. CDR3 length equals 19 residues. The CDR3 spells CAISESGKKRSRLRDEQFF. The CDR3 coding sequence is TGTGCCATCAGTGAGTCGGGGAAGAAGAGATCCAGGTTGAGGGATGAGCAGTTCTTC.

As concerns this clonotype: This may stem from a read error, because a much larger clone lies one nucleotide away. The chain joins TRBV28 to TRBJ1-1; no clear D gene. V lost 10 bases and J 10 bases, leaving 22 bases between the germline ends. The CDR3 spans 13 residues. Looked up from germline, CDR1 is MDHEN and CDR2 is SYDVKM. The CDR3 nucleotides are TGTGCCACCCTCCCAGGCGTCTTCGGTTCAGCTTTCTTT. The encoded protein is CATLPGVFGSAFF.

This CDR3 reads CASSFNGRKYEQYF. In DNA, the CDR3 is TGTGCCAGCAGCTTTAACGGGAGAAAATACGAGCAGTACTTC. The chain links TRBV7-2 to TRBJ2-7, with a weak D call TRBD2 (6 bases). This CDR3 is built from 14 residues. Germline CDR1 SGHTA, CDR2 FQGNSA. Trimming removed 3 bases at V and 4 bases at J, with 13 bases between.